This TCR beta chain emerged from a study of control samples from healthy donors and cancer patients (dated by TCRdb to 2018 to 2021). Library preparation employed the immunoSEQ multiplex PCR assay. TCRdb carries this immuneACCESS record with in-frame sequences only. Its versions omit some clonotypes, under half of them owing to an unresolved V gene in the studies checked, with the rest unexplained. Here the sample has 40,000 to 55,000 clones; roughly 86% occur a single time. The ten most abundant clones make up 10% to 13% of the sample. A remark on this clone: The clone's antigen remains unknown. No much larger clone exists at a distance of one base, and base qualities are not known.

The germline V gene sets CDR1 to SNHLY and CDR2 to FYNNEI. V lost 6 bases and J lost 0 bases; the stretch between them is 14 bases long. From cysteine to phenylalanine, the CDR3 is 15 amino acids long. Only the CDR3 DNA stays, 45 bases, in frame from base 1. This chain joins TRBV2 to TRBJ1-1; tentative D gene TRBD1, with 5 bases matching. The receptor's source is a woman aged 55 to 70 with lung cancer. Sequencing was performed on PBMCs. The DNA reads as follows: TGTGCCAGCAGCGTAGGGAGAGGGGTGAACACTGAAGCTTTCTTT. Protein translation: CASSVGRGVNTEAFF.